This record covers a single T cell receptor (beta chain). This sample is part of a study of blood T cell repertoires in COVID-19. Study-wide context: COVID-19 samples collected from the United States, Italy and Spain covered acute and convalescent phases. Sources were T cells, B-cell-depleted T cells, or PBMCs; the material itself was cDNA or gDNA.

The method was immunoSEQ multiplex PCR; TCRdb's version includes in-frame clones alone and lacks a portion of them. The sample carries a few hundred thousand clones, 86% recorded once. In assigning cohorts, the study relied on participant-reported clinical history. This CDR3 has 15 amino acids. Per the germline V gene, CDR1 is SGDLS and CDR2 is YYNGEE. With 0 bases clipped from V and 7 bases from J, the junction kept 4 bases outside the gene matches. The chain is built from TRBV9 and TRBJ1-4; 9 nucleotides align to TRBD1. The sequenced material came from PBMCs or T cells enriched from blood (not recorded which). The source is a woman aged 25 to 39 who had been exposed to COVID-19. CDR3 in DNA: TGTGCCAGCAGCGTAGGGGGACAGGGTGGTGAAAAACTGTTTTTT. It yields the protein CASSVGGQGGEKLFF.